Here is one T cell receptor (beta chain) with its context. Its antigen remains unidentified. No base-level quality is on record; no much larger clone is a single base apart. The germline V gene specifies SQVTM as CDR1 and ANQGSEA as CDR2. Its CDR3 holds 16 amino acids, cysteine through phenylalanine. The CDR3 DNA has 48 bases and is translated from base 1. V lost 8 bases and J lost 0 bases; the stretch between them is 20 bases long. Reading the label with the study, this specimen's time point is: about 28 days (+/-7) after the second vaccine dose. AZD1222 recipients whose second dose came at about 4 weeks and those whose second dose came at about 12 weeks were combined into one group, since spike-specific TCR depth and breadth did not differ between the two schedules. The vaccinee samples were drawn from two UK trials, COV001 and COV002, one of which was a single-blind randomized controlled phase 2/3 trial testing AZD1222 (ChAdOx1 nCoV-19) in healthy adults. For TCRbeta chain sequencing, PBMC samples from trial participants were taken at day 0 and at day 28 after the second dose.

The CDR3 regions of human TCRbeta chains were subjected to immunosequencing. On the authors' methods: TCRs in the repertoires were compared against a reference library of SARS-CoV-2-specific TCRs that had been generated with the MIRA antigen-specificity platform. Breadth meant the fraction of unique TCRs that were SARS-CoV-2-associated, whereas depth meant the fraction of total T cells that were SARS-CoV-2-associated. Using the MIRA data, each spike-specific TCR was mapped to the spike region that the TCR reacts to and placed in a CD4 or CD8 class. Log10-transformed breadth and depth values were compared by one-way ANOVA with Sidak's multiple comparisons tests. Drawn from immuneACCESS, this table holds only the in-frame rearrangements with V and J called that TCRdb kept. Clones are partly lost; checked studies trace under half to an unresolved V gene and leave the rest unexplained. That table supplies the V and J calls and clone size; D and trimming were determined from the DNA. For this sample there are some 140,000 clones; 90% to 95% appear just once. The ten largest account for 6.5% to 8% of the sample.

These data belong to a study of T cell responses to AZD1222 COVID-19 vaccine (dated by TCRdb to the early 2020s). For the wider study: A total of 233 trial participants underwent TCR sequencing, of whom 200 to 220 had received two doses of AZD1222 and about 25 had received two doses of the MenACWY control vaccine. Trial participants were enrolled by age into subgroups of 18-55, 56-69 and 70-plus years, and 148, 28 and 57 TCR-sequenced participants, respectively, were included in these subgroups.

Overall study outcomes, separate from this receptor: Because no day 14 peak-response samples were available, repertoires were characterized only after the peak T cell response. Epitopes outside the regions mutated in the B.1.351 and B.1.1.7 variants were reportedly recognized by nearly half of the unique spike-specific TCRs. After two AZD1222 doses, spike-specific TCR breadth and depth were significantly higher than at day 0 and than in MenACWY recipients. Only five or six AZD1222 recipients were SARS-CoV-2 seropositive at baseline, limiting conclusions about previously exposed vaccinees. CD4 TCRs associated with the vaccine covered the entire spike protein, and the dominant responses were in regions 160-218 and 743-854. The 56-69-year group was small, and its depth increase did not reach significance, likely because of low power. Participants were mostly white British and included more females than males, and it was suggested by the authors that clonal diversity may have been underestimated.

The clonotype was recovered from an adult who received the AZD1222 COVID-19 vaccine. The material sequenced was peripheral blood, taken 28 days after the second AZD1222 dose. The chain was built from TRBV29-1 and TRBJ1-3; no D segment can be confidently identified. Here the CDR3 is given as CSSQNARLLSGNTIYF. The sequence in DNA is TGCAGCTCTCAAAACGCAAGACTTCTCTCTGGAAACACCATATATTTT.